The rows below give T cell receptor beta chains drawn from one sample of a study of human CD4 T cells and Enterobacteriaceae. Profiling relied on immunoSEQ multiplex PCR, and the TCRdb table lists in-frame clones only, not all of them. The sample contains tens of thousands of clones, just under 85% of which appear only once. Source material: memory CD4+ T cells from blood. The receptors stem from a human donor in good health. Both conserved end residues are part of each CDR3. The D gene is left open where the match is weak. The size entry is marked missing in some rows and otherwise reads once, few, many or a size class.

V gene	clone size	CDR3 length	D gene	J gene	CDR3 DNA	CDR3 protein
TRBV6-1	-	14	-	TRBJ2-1	TGTGCCAGCAGTGATAGTCGGAGCCACAATGAGCAGTTCTTC	CASSDSRSHNEQFF
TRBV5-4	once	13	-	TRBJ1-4	TGTGCCAGCAGCTTTAAACAGGACGGAAAACTGTTTTTT	CASSFKQDGKLFF
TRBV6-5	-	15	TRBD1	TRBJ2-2	TGTGCCAGCAGTCTACAGGGGTCGGGAACCGGGGAGCTGTTTTTT	CASSLQGSGTGELFF
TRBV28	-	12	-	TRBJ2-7	TGTGCCACCGGGACTTCCAGGAGGGAGCAGTACTTC	CATGTSRREQYF
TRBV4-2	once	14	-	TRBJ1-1	TGTGCCAGCAGCGAGAGGGGGGCCGACACTGAAGCTTTCTTT	CASSERGADTEAFF
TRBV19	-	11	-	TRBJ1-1	TGTGCCAGTGGATACTGGACCGCTGAGGGCTTT	CASGYWTAEGF
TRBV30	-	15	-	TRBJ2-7	TGTGCCTGGAGTTTGGACGGGGAGCCCTCCTACGAGCAGTACTTC	CAWSLDGEPSYEQYF
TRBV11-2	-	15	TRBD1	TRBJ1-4	TGTGCCAGCAGCCTACAGGGGCTGGGACTACGAAAGCTGTTTTTT	CASSLQGLGLRKLFF
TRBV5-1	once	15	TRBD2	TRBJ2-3	TGCGCCAGCAGCTTGGGGACTAGCGGCACAGATACGCAGTATTTT	CASSLGTSGTDTQYF
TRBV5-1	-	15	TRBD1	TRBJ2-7	TGCGCCAGCAGCCCAGGACAGGGCCCGCTACACGAGCAGTACTTC	CASSPGQGPLHEQYF
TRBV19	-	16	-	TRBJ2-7	TGTGCCAGCGGTCGGACAGCCGCCGGGGGATCCTACGAGCAGTACTTC	CASGRTAAGGSYEQYF
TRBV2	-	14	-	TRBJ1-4	TGTGCCAGCAGAACGGGGGCCGGTAATGAAAAACTGTTTTTT	CASRTGAGNEKLFF
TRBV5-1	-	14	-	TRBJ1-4	TGCGCCAGCAGCTCGACACCAACTAATGAAAAACTGTTTTTT	CASSSTPTNEKLFF
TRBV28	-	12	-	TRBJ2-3	TGTGCCAGCAGATGGATTGGGGATACGCAGTATTTT	CASRWIGDTQYF
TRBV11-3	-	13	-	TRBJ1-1	TGTGCCAGCAGCTTAGTTGGCACAGCTGAAGCTTTCTTT	CASSLVGTAEAFF
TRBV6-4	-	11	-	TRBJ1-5	TGTGCCAGCAACCCGTATCAGCCCCAGCATTTT	CASNPYQPQHF
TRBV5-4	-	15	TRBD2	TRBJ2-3	TGTGCCAGCAGTTTTAGCGGGAGCGGAAGAGATACGCAGTATTTT	CASSFSGSGRDTQYF
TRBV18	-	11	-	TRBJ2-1	TGTGCCAGCTCACGACTTAATGAGCAGTTCTTC	CASSRLNEQFF
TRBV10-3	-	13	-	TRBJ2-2	TGTGCCATCAGTGAGTCTGGGGCCGGGGAGCTGTTTTTT	CAISESGAGELFF
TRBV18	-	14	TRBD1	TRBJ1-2	TGTGCCAGCTCTCCGGGGACAGGGGATTATGGCTACACCTTC	CASSPGTGDYGYTF
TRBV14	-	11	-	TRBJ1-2	TGTGCCCTCTCAGGGTCCAGTGGCTACACCTTC	CALSGSSGYTF
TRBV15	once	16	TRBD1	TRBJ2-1	TGTGCCACCAGCAGTAGGGACAGGCGTGGGCGTTATGAGCAGTTCTTC	CATSSRDRRGRYEQFF
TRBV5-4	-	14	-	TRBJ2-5	TGTGCCAGCAGCTTGGGTCAGGGGCAAGAGACCCAGTACTTC	CASSLGQGQETQYF
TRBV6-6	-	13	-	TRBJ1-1	TGTGCCAGCAGTTATGGCAAGAACACTGAAGCTTTCTTT	CASSYGKNTEAFF